These T cell receptor beta chains were read from a single sample in a study of blood T cell repertoires in COVID-19. Assay used: immunoSEQ multiplex PCR; TCRdb lists only in-frame clones, some missing. This table holds about 140,000 clones, 86% found once. Specimen: PBMCs or T cells enriched from blood (not recorded which). The receptors here all came from a middle-aged man who had recovered from COVID-19. Each CDR3 is given with its conserved first and last residue. The order of the fields is D gene, clone size, V gene, J gene, CDR3 DNA, CDR3 protein. A D gene is named only where the DNA matches it firmly. Not all rows give a size; the values are once, few, many and, for expanded clones, a class.

TRBD2,-,TRBV18,TRBJ2-1,TGTGCCAGCTCGGGACTAGCGGGAGGGCTCTACAATGAGCAGTTCTTC,CASSGLAGGLYNEQFF
-,-,TRBV7-3,TRBJ2-1,TGTGCCAGCAGCTTGAAAAGGGGTACGGAGCAGTTCTTC,CASSLKRGTEQFF
-,-,TRBV5-1,TRBJ2-5,TGCGCCAGCAGCTTGGGACAGCGAATACAAGAGACCCAGTACTTC,CASSLGQRIQETQYF
TRBD1,-,TRBV11-2,TRBJ1-1,TGTGCCAGCAGTAGGGACAGGAACACTGAAGCTTTCTTT,CASSRDRNTEAFF
-,once,TRBV18,TRBJ1-1,TGTGCCAGCTCGCAACTAGACACTGAAGCTTTCTTT,CASSQLDTEAFF
-,once,TRBV24-1,TRBJ1-5,TGTGCCACCCAGGGGAGCAATCAGCCCCAGCATTTT,CATQGSNQPQHF
TRBD1,-,TRBV5-1,TRBJ2-7,TGCGCCAGCAGCCCGGGACAGTCCTACGAGCAGTACTTC,CASSPGQSYEQYF
-,once,TRBV5-4,TRBJ1-4,TGTGCCAGCAGCCTCGAGACCCGCCTAGAGGGTAATGAAAAACTGTTTTTT,CASSLETRLEGNEKLFF
-,-,TRBV10-3,TRBJ1-5,TGTGCCATCAGTGAGGATGAGGATCAGCCCCAGCATTTT,CAISEDEDQPQHF
-,-,TRBV2,TRBJ2-1,TGTGCCAGCAGTGTACGTTCCGCGAGCTCCTACAATGAGCAGTTCTTC,CASSVRSASSYNEQFF
-,once,TRBV27,TRBJ1-2,TGTGCCAGCAGCCCAGGGTATGGCTACACCTTC,CASSPGYGYTF
TRBD1,-,TRBV28,TRBJ1-5,TGTGCCAGCAGCAATTACAGGGGACAGCCCCAGCATTTT,CASSNYRGQPQHF
TRBD2,-,TRBV4-1,TRBJ2-7,TGCGCCAGCAGCCAAGGGGGGTTAGGGACTAGCCTCTACGAGCAGTACTTC,CASSQGGLGTSLYEQYF
TRBD1,-,TRBV7-9,TRBJ2-1,TGTGCCAGCAGTCTCGACAGGGGCGGCTACAATGAGCAGTTCTTC,CASSLDRGGYNEQFF
TRBD2,few,TRBV24-1,TRBJ2-2,TGTGCCACCAGTGATTTTCGCGGGAGGAGAAACACCGGGGAGCTGTTTTTT,CATSDFRGRRNTGELFF
-,-,TRBV7-9,TRBJ1-1,TGTGCCAGCAGCTTCCCCTATGACAGGAACACTGAAGCTTTCTTT,CASSFPYDRNTEAFF
-,once,TRBV5-4,TRBJ2-6,TGTGCCAGCACCCGGACAGTCCTCTCTGGGGCCAACGTCCTGACTTTC,CASTRTVLSGANVLTF
-,once,TRBV27,TRBJ1-1,TGTGCCAGCAGTTTAATGGCAGGGCTAGAAGCTTTCTTT,CASSLMAGLEAFF
-,-,TRBV5-5,TRBJ2-1,TGTGCCAGCAGCTTGGCCCTGAAGAGCTCCTACAATGAGCAGTTCTTC,CASSLALKSSYNEQFF
TRBD1,-,TRBV3-1/TRBV3-2,TRBJ1-4,TGTGCCAGCAGCCATGTTAACAGGGGGCTGTCTAATGAAAAACTGTTTTTT,CASSHVNRGLSNEKLFF
-,-,TRBV27,TRBJ1-1,TGTGCCAGCAGTTCCTACGCATCAGGGGCTTTCTTT,CASSSYASGAFF
-,-,TRBV5-8,TRBJ2-7,TGTGCCAGCAGCCTTACAAGCTCCTACGAGCAGTACTTC,CASSLTSSYEQYF
-,-,TRBV28,TRBJ2-7,TGTGCCAGCAGTTTTGACGGGTGGGGACAGGGGAGGGTAGCGGGAGCTTTCTACGAGCAGTACTTC,CASSFDGWGQGRVAGAFYEQYF
TRBD1,once,TRBV19,TRBJ1-5,TGTGCCAGTAGTAGAGGGACAGGGGTCAACAATCAGCCCCAGCATTTT,CASSRGTGVNNQPQHF
-,few,TRBV19,TRBJ1-3,TGTGCCAGTACCCAACAGATAAGCTCTGGAAACACCATATATTTT,CASTQQISSGNTIYF
-,-,TRBV12-2,TRBJ1-6,TGTGCAAGTCGCTTAGCGCTATTATCCGCCGGCGACAGGGTAATAAGCTCCTATAATTCACCCCTCCACTTT,CASRLALLSAGDRVISSYNSPLHF
-,-,TRBV30,TRBJ1-1,TGTGCCTGGAGTGTACGGTCCGGGGAAGCTTTCTTT,CAWSVRSGEAFF
TRBD1,-,TRBV5-1,TRBJ2-1,TGCGCCAGCAGCCAGGGACAGAACAATGAGCAGTTCTTC,CASSQGQNNEQFF
TRBD1,-,TRBV5-1,TRBJ2-2,TGCGCCAGCAGCATTCGGGACAGGACGACCACCGGGGAGCTGTTTTTT,CASSIRDRTTTGELFF
-,-,TRBV3-1/TRBV3-2,TRBJ2-1,TGTGCCAGCAGTAGGGGCACAGCTTACAATGAGCAGTTCTTC,CASSRGTAYNEQFF
-,-,TRBV5-5,TRBJ1-4,TGTGCCAGCAGCGATTCGCATGCGCAGGCAACTAATGAAAAACTGTTTTTT,CASSDSHAQATNEKLFF
-,-,TRBV28,TRBJ1-1,TGTGCCAGCAGTTTCGGGTGGGTCACTGAAGCTTTCTTT,CASSFGWVTEAFF
TRBD1,-,TRBV10-3,TRBJ2-5,TGTGCCATCAGTGGAGGACAGGACCAAGAGACCCAGTACTTC,CAISGGQDQETQYF
-,-,TRBV27,TRBJ2-5,TGTGCCGGCACAAACCAAGAGACCCAGTACTTC,CAGTNQETQYF
-,-,TRBV12-3/TRBV12-4,TRBJ2-7,TGTGCCAGCAGTTTGTTCAGGGAGGACGAGCAGTACTTC,CASSLFREDEQYF
TRBD2,-,TRBV4-3,TRBJ2-7,TGCGCCAGCAGCCAAGATGGACTAGCCTACGAGCAGTACTTC,CASSQDGLAYEQYF
TRBD1,-,TRBV6-5,TRBJ1-3,TGTGCCAGCAGCCCAAGGGGACAGACGTTAAACACCATATATTTT,CASSPRGQTLNTIYF
-,-,TRBV11-2,TRBJ2-7,TGTGCCAGCAGCTTAGGTGGTTTTCAGGGGATCTCCTACGAGCAGTACTTC,CASSLGGFQGISYEQYF
-,-,TRBV11-2,TRBJ2-5,TGTGCCAGCAGCTTATTTCTAGCGCACCAAGAGACCCAGTACTTC,CASSLFLAHQETQYF
-,once,TRBV6-2/TRBV6-3,TRBJ1-2,TGTGCCAGCAGTCCGACAGTTAACTATGGCTACACCTTC,CASSPTVNYGYTF
-,-,TRBV18,TRBJ1-1,TGTGCCAGCTCACCAGACTACACTGAAGCTTTCTTT,CASSPDYTEAFF
-,-,TRBV4-1,TRBJ2-5,TGCGCCAGCAGCCAAGACCCGGGGGAGACCCAGTACTTC,CASSQDPGETQYF
-,-,TRBV19,TRBJ1-3,TGTGCCTCTCAGTGGGACACAGGAAACACCATATATTTT,CASQWDTGNTIYF
-,-,TRBV28,TRBJ2-5,TGTGCCAGCAGTTTGTTGAGGGCCCAGTACTTC,CASSLLRAQYF
TRBD1,-,TRBV19,TRBJ2-6,TGTGCCAGTAAGAGACGACCGGGACAGGGATCGCCTGGGGCCAACGTCCTGACTTTC,CASKRRPGQGSPGANVLTF
TRBD2,-,TRBV11-2,TRBJ2-7,TGTGCCAGCAGTCGAGCGGGATACCCCACCTACGAGCAGTACTTC,CASSRAGYPTYEQYF
TRBD1,-,TRBV6-5,TRBJ1-1,TGTGCCAGCCGGCCAGGGACAGGGGTCACTGAAGCTTTCTTT,CASRPGTGVTEAFF
TRBD2,-,TRBV28,TRBJ2-7,TGTGCCAGCACGAGGGGAGGGAGCTCCTACGAGCAGTACTTC,CASTRGGSSYEQYF
-,once,TRBV6-4,TRBJ1-1,TGTGCCAGCAGTGCCACTGACAGGAACACTGAAGCTTTCTTT,CASSATDRNTEAFF
-,-,TRBV4-1,TRBJ2-1,TGCGCCAGCAGCCCCGGGACTTCAAGTTTCTACAATGAGCAGTTCTTC,CASSPGTSSFYNEQFF
-,-,TRBV18,TRBJ2-7,TGTGCCAGCTCATCGGTCGGGCAGGGCAAGGGCGAGCAGTACTTC,CASSSVGQGKGEQYF
-,-,TRBV7-8,TRBJ1-5,TGTGCCAGCAGTAAGATACAGGGAAGTGGCAATCAGCCCCAGCATTTT,CASSKIQGSGNQPQHF
TRBD1,-,TRBV5-8,TRBJ1-4,TGTGCCAGCAGACGGACAGGGGGTGAAAAACTGTTTTTT,CASRRTGGEKLFF
-,-,TRBV5-1,TRBJ2-5,TGCGCCAGCAGCTTGGCGGCAGGGCAGACCCAGTACTTC,CASSLAAGQTQYF
-,once,TRBV7-9,TRBJ1-2,TGTGCCAGCAGCTTAGATATAGGGGAAAACTATGGCTACACCTTC,CASSLDIGENYGYTF